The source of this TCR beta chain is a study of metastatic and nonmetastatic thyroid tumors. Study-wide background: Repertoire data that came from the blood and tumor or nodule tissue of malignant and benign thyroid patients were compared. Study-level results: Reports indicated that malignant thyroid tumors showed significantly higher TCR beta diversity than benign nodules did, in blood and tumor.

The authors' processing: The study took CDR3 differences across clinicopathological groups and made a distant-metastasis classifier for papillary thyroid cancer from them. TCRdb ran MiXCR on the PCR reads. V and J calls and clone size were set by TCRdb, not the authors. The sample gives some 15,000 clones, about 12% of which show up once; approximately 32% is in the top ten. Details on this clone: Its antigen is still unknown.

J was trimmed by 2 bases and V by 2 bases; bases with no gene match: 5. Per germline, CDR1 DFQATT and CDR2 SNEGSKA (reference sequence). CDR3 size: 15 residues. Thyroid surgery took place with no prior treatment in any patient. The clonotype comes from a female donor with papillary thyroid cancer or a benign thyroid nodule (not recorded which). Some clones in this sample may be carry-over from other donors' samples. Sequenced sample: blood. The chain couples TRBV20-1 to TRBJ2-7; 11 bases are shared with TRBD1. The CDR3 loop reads CSARRDRGGTYEQYF. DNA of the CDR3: TGCAGTGCTAGAAGGGACAGGGGGGGAACCTACGAGCAGTACTTC.